This TCR beta chain originates from a study of blood T cell repertoires in COVID-19. Assay: immunoSEQ multiplex PCR; the TCRdb copy retains only in-frame clones and omits some. The table includes 450,000 or so clones, over 85% detected once. Seattle patients were enrolled while actively infected and followed longitudinally. CDR1 is SQVTM and CDR2 is ANQGSEA in the germline V gene. The CDR3 length is 13 residues. V gave up 6 bases and J gave up 3 bases, with 13 bases separating them. The sequenced sample consisted of peripheral blood. The chain links TRBV29-1 to TRBJ2-3, with D perhaps matching TRBD2 (5 bases). This TCR was recovered from a man aged 18 to 35 with COVID-19, enrolled during active disease. The CDR3 region has the DNA TGCAGCGTCCAAACTAGGCTGACAGATACGCAGTATTTT. Its protein product is CSVQTRLTDTQYF.